This T cell receptor (beta chain) was retrieved from a study of OX40 agonist ivuxolimab in advanced cancers. Overall study context: Dose-escalation cases comprised hepatocellular carcinoma, melanoma, renal cell or head and neck cancer.

This clone was recorded only once. The CDR3 has 13 residues. The germline gives CDR1 MNHNS, CDR2 SASEGT. The V and J ends lost 3 bases and 2 bases respectively, with 8 bases between them. The table came from immunoSEQ multiplex PCR; TCRdb's copy has only in-frame clones and leaves some out. This table holds approximately 90,000 clones, under 95% found once. This material consisted of CD4+ or CD8+ T cells sorted from blood, taken in a trial of the OX40 agonist ivuxolimab. This rearrangement joins TRBV6-1 to TRBJ2-7; D is unresolved. This TCR was recovered from an adult with an advanced solid tumor such as melanoma, head and neck, liver or kidney cancer. The CDR3 sequence is CASSEGEAYEQYF. The CDR3 DNA follows: TGTGCCAGCAGTGAGGGCGAAGCCTACGAGCAGTACTTC.